Detailed here is one T cell receptor beta chain. Its antigen is as yet unknown. One end of the junction fails to match germline, which may point to a read error. The data stem from a study of CD8+ T cells in alopecia areata. Notes on the study in general: Sequenced scalp T cells also include alphabeta T cells resident in normal skin. Baseline CD8+ expansion's link to response remains uncertain, as there was one nonresponder. Amid tofacitinib therapy, many expanded lesional clones stayed present in scalp and blood.

cDNA serving as the sequencing template came from extracted, reverse transcribed RNA. Produced via immunoSEQ multiplex PCR; TCRdb's table is partial and in-frame only. The profile shows 190,000 or so clones, roughly three fifths of them singletons. The sample's treatment: oral pan-JAK inhibitor, 5-10 mg twice daily. Using a FACSAria, the CD4+ and CD8+ T cells were sorted from the PBMCs. The clonotype comes from a human donor with alopecia areata. Sequencing used CD4+ T cells sorted from blood, obtained at week 4, from a patient treated with tofacitinib.

The CDR3 DNA reads as TGTGCCAGCAGCTGGTCAGGGGAGCCGAGGAACATTCAGTACTTC. The encoded protein is CASSWSGEPRNIQYF. The chain is built from TRBV5-1 and TRBJ2-4, with D possibly TRBD1 on 6 matching bases. This CDR3 spans 15 amino acids. Per the germline V gene, CDR1 is SGHRS and CDR2 is YFSETQ. The variable domain in full, completed from reference TRBV5-1 and TRBJ2-4, reads KAGVTQTPRYLIKTRGQQVTLSCSPISGHRSVSWYQQTPGQGLQFLFEYFSETQRNKGNFPGRFSGRQFSNSRSEMNVSTLELGDSALYLCASSWSGEPRNIQYFGAGTRLSVL.